These 27 T cell receptor beta chains originate from one sample sequenced in a study of CD8 T cells in ankylosing spondylitis. TCRdb recomputed calls from the 5' RACE reads with MiXCR, one row per CDR3 protein. Here the sample spans 310,000 or so distinct CDR3 sequences, approximately 20% being singletons. Sequenced input: blood, either unsorted or a sorted T cell fraction (not recorded which). The receptors here all came from a male donor with ankylosing spondylitis or in good health (not recorded which).

This clonotype appeared many times. The CDR3 DNA sequence: TGCAGTGCTAGATTGACTTCCGAGCAGTACGTC. Translating it yields CSARLTSEQYV. This chain uses TRBV20-1 with TRBJ2-7; no clear D gene. V lost 2 bases and J lost 6, with 8 bases in between. Germline V gene data show CDR1 as DFQATT and CDR2 as SNEGSKA (reference sequence). The CDR3 consists of 11 residues.

This clonotype was detected only a few times. The rearrangement uses TRBV27 and TRBJ2-3, with D perhaps matching TRBD2 (5 bases). The CDR3 contains 14 residues. Deletions cut 3 bases from V and 2 bases from J, with 9 bases between. The V gene's germline CDR1 is MNHEY and CDR2 SMNVEV (reference sequence). The DNA for the CDR3 is TGTGCCAGCAGTTTCGGGGAGCCCACAGATACGCAGTATTTT. It yields the protein CASSFGEPTDTQYF.

The chain couples TRBV7-2 to TRBJ2-2; tentative D call: TRBD1 (5 bases). The CDR3 is made up of 14 amino acids. Between the trimmed V and J ends, which lost 2 bases and 7 bases, there was a span of 11 bases. Germline CDR1 reads SGHTA; CDR2 reads FQGNSA. CDR3 sequence (DNA): TGTGCCAGCAGCTTAAAGGGGCAAAGCGGGGAGCTGTTTTTT. Its translation is CASSLKGQSGELFF.

This clonotype was observed a few times. This chain joins TRBV28 and TRBJ2-3, with D perhaps matching TRBD1 or TRBD2 (5 bases each). This CDR3 is built from 16 residues. The germline CDR1 and CDR2 sequences are MDHEN and SYDVKM. With 3 bases removed from V and 4 bases from J, the gap between germline ends came to 17 bases. Written as DNA, the CDR3 is TGTGCCAGCAGTTTGGGACGCCTCATCGGGGCAGATACGCAGTATTTT. Its protein is CASSLGRLIGADTQYF.

This rearrangement joins TRBV6-5 to TRBJ1-1; 9 nucleotides line up with TRBD1. CDR3 size: 16 residues. Germline V lookup: CDR1 MNHEY, CDR2 SVGAGI. The V gene end was trimmed by 2 bases and the J gene end by 4 bases; junction bases not matched to a gene: 8. The CDR3 reads CASSYGGQGAGTEAFF. For the CDR3, the DNA is TGTGCCAGCAGTTACGGGGGACAGGGCGCTGGCACTGAAGCTTTCTTT.

This clonotype turned up a few times. The CDR3 DNA reads as TGTGCCAGCAGTTACTGGGGCGAAGGGGGTGAGCAGTTCTTC. This sequence encodes CASSYWGEGGEQFF. The genes are TRBV27 and TRBJ2-1, with D possibly being TRBD1 (6 bases). V was clipped by 4 bases and J by 9 bases, with 16 bases between them. CDR1 MNHEY and CDR2 SMNVEV come from the germline V gene (reference sequence). This CDR3 has 14 amino acids.

This chain joins TRBV20-1 and TRBJ2-2, with TRBD1 matching 8 bases. CDR3 length equals 15 residues. CDR1 is DFQATT and CDR2 is SNEGSKA in the germline V gene (reference sequence). Trimming cost V 2 bases and J 4 bases; bases outside gene matches: 6. The CDR3 is CSARWQGAGTGELFF. The DNA for the CDR3 is TGCAGTGCTAGATGGCAGGGGGCGGGCACCGGGGAGCTGTTTTTT.

This clonotype appeared many times. The chain links TRBV5-5 to TRBJ1-2; D is unresolved. The germline V gene has CDR1 SGHKS and CDR2 YYEKEE (reference sequence). V was cut by 0 bases and J by 0 bases, with 12 bases left in between. The CDR3 has 16 amino acids. The CDR3 reads CASSLAPGPANYGYTF. The CDR3 nucleotides are TGTGCCAGCAGCTTGGCGCCAGGCCCAGCTAACTATGGCTACACCTTC.

This clonotype was seen only a few times. The rearrangement uses TRBV2 and TRBJ1-6; D ambiguous. Trimming cost V 11 bases and J 5 bases, with 22 bases left between them. The CDR3 is 16 residues long. Germline CDR1 and CDR2: SNHLY and FYNNEI. The chain's CDR3 is CAGEDGTTRNNSPLHF. The CDR3 DNA sequence: TGTGCCGGCGAAGATGGAACGACGCGCAATAATTCACCCCTCCACTTT. The full variable domain, completed using reference TRBV2 and TRBJ1-6, is EPEVTQTPSHQVTQMGQEVILRCVPISNHLYFYWYRQILGQKVEFLVSFYNNEISEKSEIFDDQFSVERPDGSNFTLKIRSTKLEDSAMYFCAGEDGTTRNNSPLHFGNGTRLTVT.

The rearrangement joins TRBV18 to TRBJ2-2; possibly TRBD1 or TRBD2 for D (5 bases each). Germline CDR1 and CDR2: KGHSH and LQKENI. The germline V and J ends were trimmed by 3 bases and 6 bases, with 8 bases remaining between them. The CDR3 runs 13 residues. The CDR3 sequence: CASSPLGAGELFF. The CDR3 DNA follows: TGTGCCAGCTCACCGCTGGGGGCCGGGGAGCTGTTTTTT.

V usage is TRBV7-9 and J usage is TRBJ1-1; weak D call: TRBD1 (6 bases). The CDR3 is made up of 15 amino acids. Germline lookup yields CDR1 SEHNR and CDR2 FQNEAQ (reference sequence). CDR3 DNA: TGTGCAGCAGGACGGGGGGGCGTCATGAACACTGAAGCTTTCTTT. Its protein is CAAGRGGVMNTEAFF.

The chain is built from TRBV2 and TRBJ1-1; D may be TRBD1 (5 bases). CDR3 size: 14 residues. In germline, CDR1 is SNHLY, CDR2 FYNNEI. With 6 bases removed from V and 10 bases from J, the gap between germline ends came to 21 bases. The CDR3 spells CASRAPGGTRGAFF. CDR3 nucleotides: TGTGCCAGCAGGGCTCCTGGAGGGACCCGGGGAGCTTTCTTT.

This chain connects TRBV7-2 to TRBJ1-1; D is perhaps TRBD1 (5 bases). This CDR3 is 15 amino acids long. The V and J ends lost 2 bases and 1 base respectively, with 11 bases between them. CDR1 and CDR2 from the germline V gene are SGHTA and FQGNSA. CDR3 DNA: TGTGCCAGCAGCTTAAGGTGGGGGGGGAACACTGAAGCTTTCTTT. This codes for CASSLRWGGNTEAFF.

This clonotype has a handful of counts. The chain employs TRBV6-5 and TRBJ2-2, with 11 bases that match TRBD1. The CDR3 runs 17 residues. Germline trimming cut 0 bases from V and 0 bases from J; bases unmatched to any gene: 0. Germline lookup yields CDR1 MNHEY and CDR2 SVGAGI. The CDR3 reads CASSYSGQGANTGELFF. In DNA form, the CDR3 reads TGTGCCAGCAGTTACTCGGGACAGGGGGCGAACACCGGGGAGCTGTTTTTT.

Here the CDR3 DNA reads TGTGCCAGCAGCTTAGAGGGGACTAGCGGGAGTTTCGAGCAGTACGTC. Amino acid sequence: CASSLEGTSGSFEQYV. The chain uses TRBV7-2 and TRBJ2-7, with 14 bases aligning to TRBD2. Trimming cost V 1 base and J 6 bases; bases outside gene matches: 5. This CDR3 is 16 amino acids long. Germline CDR1 and CDR2: SGHTA and FQGNSA.

This chain connects TRBV10-3 to TRBJ2-5; 8 nucleotides match TRBD1. The CDR3 runs to 13 residues. Germline CDR1 reads ENHRY; CDR2 reads SYGVKD. V gave up 11 bases and J gave up 1 base; unmatched junction bases: 6. CDR3 in amino acids: CAAGTGFQETQYF. DNA of the CDR3: TGTGCCGCGGGGACAGGATTCCAAGAGACCCAGTACTTC.

This clonotype was observed a few times. Written as DNA, the CDR3 is TGCAGTGCGAGTAATCCGGGACTAGCGGGAGGTACCACAGATACGCAGTATTTT. Its protein is CSASNPGLAGGTTDTQYF. The rearrangement joins TRBV20-1 to TRBJ2-3, with TRBD2 identical over 15 bases. CDR3 length: 18 amino acids. Losses at the gene ends were 6 bases for V and 2 bases for J; bases not matched to a gene: 12. Germline values: CDR1 DFQATT, CDR2 SNEGSKA (reference sequence).

This rearrangement joins TRBV6-2 or TRBV6-3 to TRBJ1-5; no clear D gene. Trimming removed 0 bases from V and 1 base from J, with 10 bases in between. The germline V gene encodes CDR1 MNHEY and CDR2 SVGEGT. The CDR3 runs 16 residues. The CDR3 sequence: CASSYSRVGSNQPQHF. DNA for the CDR3: TGTGCCAGCAGTTACTCTAGGGTAGGGAGCAATCAGCCCCAGCATTTT.

This chain links TRBV7-9 with TRBJ1-6, with D unclear. Deletions cut 5 bases from V and 10 bases from J, with 12 bases between. Per the germline V gene, CDR1 is SEHNR and CDR2 is FQNEAQ (reference sequence). The CDR3 totals 13 residues. The CDR3 sequence: CASSPLLESPLHF. DNA for the CDR3: TGTGCCAGCAGCCCTTTGCTAGAGTCACCCCTCCACTTT.

The chain carries TRBV2 and TRBJ1-1; no firm D call. Germline CDR1 reads SNHLY; CDR2 reads FYNNEI. V was cut by 5 bases and J by 5 bases, with 12 bases left in between. CDR3 length equals 13 residues. The CDR3 nucleotides are TGTGCCAGCAGTAAAACCGGGATGACTGAAGCTTTCTTT. Protein: CASSKTGMTEAFF. Filled out from reference TRBV2 and TRBJ1-1, the complete variable domain reads EPEVTQTPSHQVTQMGQEVILRCVPISNHLYFYWYRQILGQKVEFLVSFYNNEISEKSEIFDDQFSVERPDGSNFTLKIRSTKLEDSAMYFCASSKTGMTEAFFGQGTRLTVV.

This clonotype was detected many times. The chain couples TRBV12-3 or TRBV12-4 to TRBJ2-1; no definite D call. CDR3 length: 16 residues. V was pared by 3 bases and J by 5 bases, with 17 bases between. CDR3 sequence reads: CASSFDWRSPNNEQFF. The DNA of the CDR3 is TGTGCCAGCAGTTTTGACTGGAGATCTCCGAACAATGAGCAGTTCTTC.

The V gene is TRBV20-1, the J gene TRBJ2-3; a possible D gene is TRBD1 (6 bases). The germline gives CDR1 DFQATT, CDR2 SNEGSKA (reference sequence). This CDR3 is built from 13 residues. The CDR3 nucleotides are TGCAGCATCCAGGGGTCAGGCACAGATACGCAGTATTTT. It is translated as CSIQGSGTDTQYF.

This chain connects TRBV5-1 to TRBJ2-1, with 7 bases aligning to TRBD1. CDR1 SGHRS and CDR2 YFSETQ come from the germline V gene. With 4 bases clipped from V and 0 bases from J, the junction kept 7 bases outside the gene matches. The CDR3 spans 16 residues. CDR3 residues: CASSAQGVNSYNEQFF. The CDR3 nucleotides read TGCGCCAGCAGCGCGCAGGGGGTAAACTCCTACAATGAGCAGTTCTTC.

The sample holds a few counts of this clonotype. The rearrangement links TRBV6-1 to TRBJ2-7; TRBD1 aligns across 9 bases. CDR1 and CDR2 (germline): MNHNS, SASEGT. Trimming took 7 bases from V and 4 from J; bases not matched to a gene: 8. The CDR3 is made up of 14 amino acids. The CDR3 loop is CASKKNRGQYEQYV. The DNA for the CDR3 is TGTGCCAGCAAAAAAAACAGGGGGCAGTACGAGCAGTACGTC.

V usage is TRBV30 and J usage is TRBJ2-1, with TRBD2 matching 10 bases. The CDR3 runs 15 residues. The V and J ends lost 3 bases and 7 bases, in that order; junction bases with no gene match: 9. The germline V gene encodes CDR1 GTSNPN and CDR2 SVGIG (reference sequence). CDR3 DNA sequence: TGTGCCTGGAGCTGGACTAGCGGAGCGAGTAATGAGCAGTTCTTC. It codes for CAWSWTSGASNEQFF.

This chain joins TRBV4-1 and TRBJ2-4, with D perhaps matching TRBD2 (6 bases). Germline CDR1 and CDR2: MGHRA and YSYEKL. Trimming left V 0 bases short and J 10 bases short, with 10 bases between. The CDR3 extends over 13 amino acids. CDR3: CASSQDGGDIQYF. The CDR3, as DNA: TGCGCCAGCAGCCAAGACGGGGGAGATATTCAGTACTTC.

As for this clonotype: Its ends do not fully match the called genes, so a read error is possible. This sequence joins TRBV3-1 and TRBJ1-2; D not certain. Germline V gene lookup returns CDR1 LGHDT and CDR2 YNNKEL (reference sequence). The CDR3 has 13 amino acids. CDR3 amino acids: CTSSQDGSYGYTF. The CDR3 DNA reads as TGTACCAGCAGCCAAGATGGCAGCTATGGCTACACCTTC.